This TCR beta chain stems from a study of CD8 T cells in ankylosing spondylitis. TCRdb re-called the 5' RACE reads with MiXCR, one entry per CDR3 protein. Of some 140,000 distinct CDR3 sequences in the sample, roughly 6.6% were seen once. This TCR came from a female donor with ankylosing spondylitis or in good health (not recorded which). Sequencing was done on a sample of blood, either unsorted or a sorted T cell fraction (not recorded which).

The CDR3 nucleotides are TGTGCCAGCAGCTTCGGACTAGCGGGGTACAATGAGCAGTTCTTC. Translating it yields CASSFGLAGYNEQFF. This sequence joins TRBV7-3 and TRBJ2-1; 12 bases align to TRBD2. The CDR3 is 15 amino acids. V lost 3 bases to trimming and J lost 4 bases; unmatched junction nucleotides: 1. CDR1 is SGHTA and CDR2 is FQGTGA in the germline V gene.